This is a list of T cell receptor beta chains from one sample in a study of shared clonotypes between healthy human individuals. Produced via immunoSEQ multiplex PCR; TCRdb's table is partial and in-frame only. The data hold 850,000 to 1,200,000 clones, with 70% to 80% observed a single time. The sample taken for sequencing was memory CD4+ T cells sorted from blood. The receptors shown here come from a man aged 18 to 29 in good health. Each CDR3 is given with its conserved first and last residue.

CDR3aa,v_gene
CASSSEQGRTLYF,TRBV5-1
CASSLEGTRGWETQYF,TRBV19
CASSFLPREGTEAFF,TRBV5-1
CAISSLNTEAFF,TRBV10-3
CASSIQGQTEAFF,TRBV19
CASSSQFGGETQYF,TRBV25-1
CASSPPGAGGWETQYF,TRBV4-1
CASSRITAFPYNEQFF,TRBV21-1
CASSLGTQNTEAFF,TRBV5-8
CASRGTGENSPLHF,TRBV19
CASSLAVSTGELFF,TRBV7-6
CASSLLSNTIYF,TRBV28
CASSLVNGNYEQYF,TRBV7-2
CASRGSGSFNEQFF,TRBV28
CASRAGSLTDTQYF,TRBV6-5
CASSLEGRDTGELFF,TRBV5-1
CASSLNLAGFYEQYF,TRBV5-1
CASSFKVEQFF,TRBV5-1
CASSLTAELSEQFF,TRBV5-1
CASSLQGLNEQFF,TRBV5-1
CASSLAVAGDLTYEQYF,TRBV5-1
CASSLGGRGYEQYF,TRBV27
CASSPGTAKGYGYTF,TRBV7-9
CASSVDGGYYGYTF,TRBV9
CASSLETGGKGNIQYF,TRBV5-4
CASKTTVQETQYF,TRBV6-1
CASSSSGRAFYNEQFF,TRBV6-6
CASTQDRGPYEQYF,TRBV2
CASRTGGAYNEQFF,TRBV6-5
CASSLHLQTGELFF,TRBV7-9
CSVIRGGGNTDTQYF,TRBV29-1
CASSLGRENYNEQFF,TRBV7-7
CASSESGVSTDTQYF,TRBV2
CASSSIALLETQYF,TRBV7-9
CASSPAMDTQYF,TRBV7-9
CAISESGGGDTQYF,TRBV10-3
CASSRNLDVNTEAFF,TRBV18
CASSIRLSAGTDTQYF,TRBV11-2
CSGRRSYEQYF,TRBV29-1
CASSPLAEDSYNEQFF,TRBV18
CASSLDNSGVTEAFF,TRBV5-6
CASSLIRGHEQYF,TRBV28
CASSVGPLPQETQYF,TRBV19
CARSFGRRGRDTQYF,TRBV5-3
CASSYGTRETQYF,TRBV6-6
CASSRETSGGLGQTQYF,TRBV5-4
CASSGGSNYGYTF,TRBV2
CASSLAFYGGAIVKTQYF,TRBV5-1
CASSQDGAGSGTGELFF,TRBV4-2